This TCR beta chain was recorded in a study of TIL therapy for anti-PD-1-resistant metastatic lung cancer. For the study at large: Tumors had a median PD-L1 proportion score of 6%.

The germline CDR1 and CDR2 sequences are SGHTA and FQGNSA. The V end was cut by 2 bases, the J end by 1 base, with 16 bases between. This CDR3 comprises 17 residues. As for time point: pre-treatment sample, taken before nivolumab and TIL therapy. In regard to this clone: Its specificity is unknown.

The immunoSEQ assay was v3. Each library reached roughly 2 million read pairs, or about 4.5-6.5 million at deep level. TCRdb's table, derived via immunoSEQ multiplex PCR, lists solely in-frame clones and lacks some. The table shows about 53,000 clones, with roughly 70% occurring only once. The study, taken as a whole, reports: Patients were highly selected, enriched for treatment-naive, never-smoker and oncogene-addicted cases.

The sample in question was blood, obtained at baseline. This chain uses TRBV7-2 with TRBJ2-3; maybe TRBD2 (6 bases). This receptor was taken from a person between 30 and 79 years old with non-small cell lung cancer. The CDR3 loop is CASSLFSSREGTDTQYF. The CDR3 DNA reads TGTGCCAGCAGCTTATTCTCTAGTAGGGAGGGCACAGATACGCAGTATTTT.